The present entry profiles one T cell receptor (beta chain) with its context. Its antigen is currently not known. No per-base quality is available; no much larger clone lies one base away. The data were taken from a study of cytomegalovirus exposure and HLA in healthy donors (dated by TCRdb to 2016 to 2017). As for the study more broadly: According to an earlier analysis of 587 of the donors, about 179 million T cells yielded roughly 110 million unique TCR beta sequences and 276 Gb of sequence data. The study aimed to test whether signatures of past pathogen exposure could be identified by cataloging public T cell receptors. Among the 398 genotyped donors, around 79% belonged to the genetic ancestry cluster associated with self-reported Caucasian donors. Along with the approximately 620-subject first cohort, a separate validation cohort of over a hundred different subjects was used. The study used immunosequencing to profile the T cell repertoires of approximately 690 subjects and linked those repertoires to cytomegalovirus serostatus. Roughly 5 DR-DQ haplotypes were handled as single units for association and clustering, since linkage in the cohort was strong. A later genetic analysis took genome-wide SNP genotypes for about 55% of the 666 donors and used that subset as a discovery cohort. The study combined high-throughput TCR immunosequencing, statistical association of individual TCRs with disease status, and machine learning to predict cytomegalovirus infection status. Every repertoire in the discovery cohort had been generated on one and the same sequencing platform. An early release covering more than 500 HLA-typed donors comprised approximately 300 gigabases of sequencing data and tens of millions of unique TCR sequences. Donor age, sex, ethnicity and CMV serostatus were compiled together with the repertoire data. Typing coverage varied by locus: roughly 629-640 donors for A, B, C, DRB1 and DQB1; roughly 560 for DQA1; more than 600 for DPA1; fewer than 480 for DPB1. Rather than using new phenotypic data, the later analysis identified candidate immune exposures from TCR beta sequences and from how often those sequences occurred across donors. To study patterns of TCR occurrence, a later analysis re-analyzed previously published TCR beta repertoires from 600 to 750 donors and added high-resolution HLA genotyping. Among a few hundred genotyped donors of the cohort, an average of around 240,000 unique TCR beta nucleotide sequences were sequenced per donor, approximately 20% of them non-productive. HLA typing included class I and class II loci at four-digit resolution. To decide whether each TCR beta V gene segment behaved as functional or pseudogenic, an earlier analysis of over 500 of the donors relied on high-throughput TCR beta sequencing. Study-wide conclusions, independent of this receptor: Correlated functional status among segregating V segments might be attributable to linkage disequilibrium, but an unknown experimental factor could not be ruled out. In a later genetic analysis, a missense DCLRE1C variant was associated with V-gene and J-gene trimming of TCR beta chains, and the association was replicated in an independent cohort. Most TCR sequences were observed very rarely across donors, whereas some public TCRs were present in many individuals. At a false discovery rate of 0.05, a later analysis linked 16,000 or so TCR beta sequences to specific HLA alleles. HLA typing was unavailable for some donors at each locus, so association tests used only the typed subset. In a later analysis, TCR association rates were found to vary across HLA loci, with the most associated TCRs seen for DRB1 alleles and the fewest for HLA-C alleles. Most CMV-associated TCR beta chains appeared to be HLA-restricted in a later analysis, and the HLA associations seemed to be driven largely by CMV exposure. Compared with equally common non-associated chains, HLA-associated TCR beta chains in a later analysis were more clonally expanded and had lower generation probabilities. A further reported finding was that TCR beta sequences accurately predicted the HLA-A and HLA-B alleles for most subjects in the first cohort. Strong co-occurrence of HLA alleles, especially DR and DQ, made assigning TCR associations to individual alleles difficult. The study gave a list of about 150 TCR beta chains associated with cytomegalovirus. Sequencing depth was assumed to be roughly uniform across donors in the presence/absence analyses, though that assumption may not hold. In vitro tests confirmed that three of the cytomegalovirus-associated TCR beta chains recognize cytomegalovirus antigens. In a later analysis, several top co-occurrence clusters were reported to appear linked to parvovirus B19, influenza, CMV and Epstein-Barr virus. In this cohort, only TCR beta chains were sequenced, and detectable features were limited by the absence of alpha or paired-chain data. The classifier was reported to diagnose cytomegalovirus status with high specificity and sensitivity in both the original and validation cohorts. The only immune exposure information available for the cohort was CMV serostatus. Because counts were too low, roughly 16 rarely observed V segments, including chromosome 9 orphons, were left out of the earlier analysis of 500 to 750 of the donors. It was suggested by the authors that the approach could potentially be generalized to other disease states and immunological phenotypes. A cluster of highly shared sequence variants was judged likely to represent a technical artifact of the sequencing pipeline. In an earlier analysis of roughly 560 of the donors, most TCR beta V segments were observed in productive rearrangements about 87% or about 30% of the time, broadly matching IMGT annotations. In a later genetic analysis, fewer N-insertions in productive TCRs were reported among donors in an Asian-associated ancestry cluster than the approximately 710-donor mean.

The cohort consisted of approximately 670 healthy bone marrow donors. At the time of sampling, all cohort members were nominally healthy, though unrecorded immune exposures were likely present. The donor was CMV seronegative and was included in the group of a few hundred seronegative cohort members. Every donor gave a peripheral blood sample, and the peripheral blood mononuclear cells from that sample were used for TCR beta sequencing. The Qiagen DNeasy Blood Extraction Kit was used to extract genomic DNA from the blood cell samples. Preparation of the library involved the immunoSEQ multiplex PCR assay. For the multiplex PCR, a mixture combining 60 forward primers for TCR Vbeta segments and 13 reverse primers for TCR Jbeta segments was used. The CDR3 region of rearranged TCR beta genes was amplified from genomic DNA with a multiplex PCR assay. The amplified TCR beta libraries were sequenced on the Illumina HiSeq System as 87-base-pair reads. Concerning the study's data processing: A later analysis counted about 76 million unique TCR beta chains across the 690 or so repertoires, and roughly 11 million of these chains were shared by at least two donors. Raw reads were error-corrected and collapsed into unique sequences with a nearest-neighbor algorithm that merged closely related sequences to remove PCR and sequencing errors. CDR3 sequences were aligned to IMGT reference sequences to assign V, D and J gene segments. Each retained sequence needed at least a six-nucleotide match to both a V gene segment and a J gene segment. Rearrangements were classified as productive when the CDR3 lacked stop codons and remained in frame with V and J, and all other rearrangements were classified as non-productive. Following IMGT convention, CDR3 was defined as the stretch from the second conserved V-encoded cysteine up to the conserved J-encoded phenylalanine. In an earlier analysis of approximately 590 of the donors, sequences lacking an unambiguous match to a single V gene segment were excluded. An earlier analysis of a few hundred of the donors classified V segments as functional when productive rearrangements were above 56.7% and as segregating when the standard deviation between donors was above 5%. A statistical classification framework was developed to diagnose cytomegalovirus status using the catalog of TCR beta chain sequences. A later analysis assigned V and J genes by comparing TCR nucleotide sequences with IMGT/GENE-DB human TR gene sequences. The TCRdist pipeline was used in a later analysis to assign CDR3 sequences and most-parsimonious VDJ recombination scenarios. In a later analysis, each TCR beta chain was defined by its CDR3 amino acid sequence together with its V-gene family, and reads lacking a unique V-gene family were excluded. A later analysis removed roughly 590 highly shared, low-generation-probability nucleotide sequences to deal with suspected cross-contamination and a sequencing artifact. In a later analysis, a clonal expansion index for each public chain was calculated from normalized within-repertoire ranks of inferred template counts. In a later analysis, generation probabilities were computed with a VDJ recombination model fitted to out-of-frame rearrangements, and the resulting probabilities were checked against IGoR. Hypergeometric tests were used in a later analysis to score TCR-TCR, TCR-HLA and TCR-CMV co-occurrence, with a repertoire-size bias correction applied to the TCR pairs. In a later analysis, false discovery rates were estimated by permuting HLA or CMV assignments 20 times. In a later analysis, co-occurring TCRs were grouped with DBSCAN, and TCRdist sequence similarity was added when clustering was performed within HLA-allele-positive subsets. Repertoires with fewer than 30,000 or more than 120,000 public chains were left out of co-occurrence clustering, as were roughly five repertoires with anomalous nucleotide sharing. Held by TCRdb, this immuneACCESS table contains in-frame sequences only and omits some clones. Under half of the omission traces to an unresolved V gene where checked; the cause of the rest is unknown. That table furnishes V, J and clone size, whereas the DNA furnished D and trimming. The sample records 200,000 or so clones, 76% of which are singletons. Of the sample, 0.63% is held by the ten largest clones.

The sequence came from a man between 18 and 35 years old in good health and CMV-seronegative. The sample was PBMCs.

For the CDR3, the sequence is CASSAQGIGYEQYF. The bases read TGTGCCAGTAGTGCTCAGGGTATCGGTTACGAGCAGTACTTC. The chain joins TRBV19 to TRBJ2-7, with TRBD1 perhaps the D gene, on 5 matching bases. Deletion took 5 bases off V and 4 bases off J, with a span of 15 bases between the germline ends. Taken from cysteine to phenylalanine, the CDR3 has 14 residues. CDR3 DNA is the only sequence kept; it has 42 bases, read in frame from the first base. As encoded in the germline V gene (reference sequence), CDR1 is LNHDA while CDR2 is SQIVND.